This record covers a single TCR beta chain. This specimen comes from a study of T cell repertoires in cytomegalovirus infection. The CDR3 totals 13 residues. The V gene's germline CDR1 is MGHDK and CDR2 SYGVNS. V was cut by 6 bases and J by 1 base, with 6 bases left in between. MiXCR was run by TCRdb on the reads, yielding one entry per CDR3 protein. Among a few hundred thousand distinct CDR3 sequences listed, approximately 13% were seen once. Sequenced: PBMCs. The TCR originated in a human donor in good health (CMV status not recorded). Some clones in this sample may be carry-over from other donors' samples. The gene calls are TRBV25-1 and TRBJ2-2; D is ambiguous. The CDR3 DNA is TGTGCCAGCAGAAGAGAGAACACCGGGGAGCTGTTTTTT. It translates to CASRRENTGELFF.